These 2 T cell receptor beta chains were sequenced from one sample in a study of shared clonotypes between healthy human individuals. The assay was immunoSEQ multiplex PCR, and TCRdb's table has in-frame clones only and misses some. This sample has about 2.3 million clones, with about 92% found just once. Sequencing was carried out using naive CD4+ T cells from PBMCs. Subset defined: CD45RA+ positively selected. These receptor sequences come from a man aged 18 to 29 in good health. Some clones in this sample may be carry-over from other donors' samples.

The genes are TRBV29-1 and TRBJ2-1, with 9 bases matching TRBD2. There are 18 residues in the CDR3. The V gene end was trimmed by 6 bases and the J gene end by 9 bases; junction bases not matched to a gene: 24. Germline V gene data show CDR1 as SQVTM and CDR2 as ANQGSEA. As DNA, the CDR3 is TGCAGCGTCCCGGGAGTGGTACGGGTTCCGGCGGGAGGGAGTGAGCAGTTCTTC. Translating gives CSVPGVVRVPAGGSEQFF.

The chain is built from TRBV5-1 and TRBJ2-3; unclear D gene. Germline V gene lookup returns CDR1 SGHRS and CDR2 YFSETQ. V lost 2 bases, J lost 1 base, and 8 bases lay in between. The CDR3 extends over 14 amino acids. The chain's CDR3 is CASSFRTGTDTQYF. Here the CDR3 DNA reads TGCGCCAGCAGCTTCCGGACGGGCACAGATACGCAGTATTTT. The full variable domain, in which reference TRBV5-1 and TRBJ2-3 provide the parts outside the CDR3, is KAGVTQTPRYLIKTRGQQVTLSCSPISGHRSVSWYQQTPGQGLQFLFEYFSETQRNKGNFPGRFSGRQFSNSRSEMNVSTLELGDSALYLCASSFRTGTDTQYFGPGTRLTVL.